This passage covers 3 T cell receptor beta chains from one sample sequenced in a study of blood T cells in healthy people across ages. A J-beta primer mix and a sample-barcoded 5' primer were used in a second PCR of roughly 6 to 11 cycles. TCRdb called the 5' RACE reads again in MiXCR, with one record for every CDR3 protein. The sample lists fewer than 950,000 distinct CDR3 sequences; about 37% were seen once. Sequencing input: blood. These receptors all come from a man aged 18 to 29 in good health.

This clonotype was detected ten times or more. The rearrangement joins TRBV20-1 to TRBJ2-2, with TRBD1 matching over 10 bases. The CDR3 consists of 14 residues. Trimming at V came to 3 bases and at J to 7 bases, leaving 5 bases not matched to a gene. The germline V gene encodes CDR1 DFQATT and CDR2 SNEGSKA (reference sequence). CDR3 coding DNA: TGCAGTGCTAGTCCCGGGACAGGGGTCGGGGAGCTGTTTTTT. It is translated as CSASPGTGVGELFF.

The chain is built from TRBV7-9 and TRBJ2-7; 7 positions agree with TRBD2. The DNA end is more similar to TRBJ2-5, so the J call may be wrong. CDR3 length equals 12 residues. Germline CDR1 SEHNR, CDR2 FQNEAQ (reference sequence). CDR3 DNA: TGTGCCAGCAGTGCCGGGGGGGAGACCCAGTACTTC. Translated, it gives CASSAGGETQYF.

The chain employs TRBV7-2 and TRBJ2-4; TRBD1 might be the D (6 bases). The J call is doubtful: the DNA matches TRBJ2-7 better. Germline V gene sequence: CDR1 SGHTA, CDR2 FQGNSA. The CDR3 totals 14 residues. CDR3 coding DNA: TGTGCCAGCAGCTTAGCGAAAGGGGGCTACGAGCAGTACTTC. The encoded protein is CASSLAKGGYEQYF.